Following are 7 T cell receptor beta chains from one sample sequenced in a study of vaccination effects on CD4 cells after COVID-19. The antigens of these receptors remain unknown. At the end of about ten days of culture, CD4+ T cells were isolated. Sequenced by immunoSEQ multiplex PCR; TCRdb stores in-frame clones only, minus some. The sample shows more than 60,000 clones, under 80% of them seen only once. This specimen consisted of CD4+ T cells from PBMCs cultured without peptide, obtained before COVID-19 vaccination. These receptors were obtained from a human donor who had a prior SARS-CoV-2 infection.

The rearrangement joins TRBV6-6 to TRBJ2-7; D is ambiguous. CDR3 length: 15 amino acids. CDR1 is MNHNY and CDR2 is SVGAGI in the germline V gene (reference sequence). The V gene lost 2 bases and the J gene lost 0 bases, with 11 bases spanning the gap. CDR3 residues: CASSYPARHSYEQYF. As DNA, the CDR3 is TGTGCCAGCAGTTACCCGGCCCGACACTCCTACGAGCAGTACTTC.

The chain recombines TRBV3-1 (or the pseudogene TRBV3-2) with TRBJ2-1, with 8 bases lining up with TRBD2. Trimming cost V 1 base and J 7 bases; bases outside gene matches: 9. Germline V gene sequence: CDR1 LGHDT, CDR2 YNNKEL (reference sequence). This CDR3 is 16 amino acids long. The CDR3 DNA reads TGTGCCAGCAGCCAAGCGCGGCTAGCGGGTAGGAATGAGCAGTTCTTC. Protein: CASSQARLAGRNEQFF.

The chain recombines TRBV27 with TRBJ2-5, with 7 nucleotides matching TRBD2. Germline CDR1 reads MNHEY; CDR2 reads SMNVEV (reference sequence). V was pared by 6 bases and J by 5 bases, with 21 bases of the junction left unmatched. CDR3 size: 18 residues. In DNA form, the CDR3 reads TGTGCCAGCAGGCCGAGAATCCTACTAGCGACCAGCCGCGAGACCCAGTACTTC. It codes for CASRPRILLATSRETQYF.

This clone was counted a few times. This sequence joins TRBV2 and TRBJ2-5, with D possibly matching TRBD1 (6 bases). CDR1 is SNHLY, CDR2 FYNNEI, per germline. Trimming took off 4 bases at V and 5 bases at J, with 8 bases between the two ends. This CDR3 comprises 12 residues. The CDR3 nucleotides are TGTGCCAGCAGTGTGGGGGCGGAGACCCAGTACTTC. Translating gives CASSVGAETQYF.

V usage is TRBV2 and J usage is TRBJ1-1, with D possibly matching TRBD1 (6 bases). The CDR3 totals 14 residues. Germline loops: CDR1 SNHLY, CDR2 FYNNEI. V was trimmed by 6 bases and J by 1 base, leaving 12 bases between them. CDR3 sequence (DNA): TGTGCCAGCAGACTCGAAGGGGGGAACACTGAAGCTTTCTTT. Translating it yields CASRLEGGNTEAFF.

The DNA of the CDR3 is TGTGCCAGCTCACAAGACAGGGAGGAGCAGTACTTC. Translating it yields CASSQDREEQYF. The rearrangement links TRBV18 to TRBJ2-7; 7 bases match TRBD1. The V segment lost 4 bases and the J segment 7 bases; nucleotides outside the gene matches: 4. Germline lookup yields CDR1 KGHSH and CDR2 LQKENI. There are 12 residues in the CDR3.

The CDR3 region is CASSGQGPKAGELFF. The CDR3 DNA follows: TGTGCCAGCAGTGGACAGGGGCCTAAGGCCGGGGAGCTGTTTTTT. V is TRBV2 and J is TRBJ2-2; 8 positions match TRBD1. Germline values: CDR1 SNHLY, CDR2 FYNNEI. The CDR3 sequence is 15 residues long. With V trimmed by 4 bases and J by 6 bases, 7 bases remained unmatched.